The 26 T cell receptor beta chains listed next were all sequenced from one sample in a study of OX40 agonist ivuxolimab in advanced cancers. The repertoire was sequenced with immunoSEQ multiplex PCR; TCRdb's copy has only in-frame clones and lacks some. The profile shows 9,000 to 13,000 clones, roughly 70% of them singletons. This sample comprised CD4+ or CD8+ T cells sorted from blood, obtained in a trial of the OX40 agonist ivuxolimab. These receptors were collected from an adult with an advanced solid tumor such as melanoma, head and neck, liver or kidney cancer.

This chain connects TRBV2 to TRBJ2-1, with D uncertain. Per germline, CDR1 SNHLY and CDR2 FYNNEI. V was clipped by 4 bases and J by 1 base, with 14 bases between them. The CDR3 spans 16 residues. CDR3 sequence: CASSGPGAPSYNEQFF. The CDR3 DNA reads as TGTGCCAGCAGTGGGCCTGGAGCGCCTTCCTACAATGAGCAGTTCTTC. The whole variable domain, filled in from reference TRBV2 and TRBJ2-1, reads EPEVTQTPSHQVTQMGQEVILRCVPISNHLYFYWYRQILGQKVEFLVSFYNNEISEKSEIFDDQFSVERPDGSNFTLKIRSTKLEDSAMYFCASSGPGAPSYNEQFFGPGTRLTVL.

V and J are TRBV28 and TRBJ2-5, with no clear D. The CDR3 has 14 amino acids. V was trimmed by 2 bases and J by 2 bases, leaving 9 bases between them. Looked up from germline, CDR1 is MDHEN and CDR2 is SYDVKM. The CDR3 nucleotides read TGTGCCAGCAGTTTAGATCAAGGGCAAGAGACCCAGTACTTC. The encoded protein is CASSLDQGQETQYF.

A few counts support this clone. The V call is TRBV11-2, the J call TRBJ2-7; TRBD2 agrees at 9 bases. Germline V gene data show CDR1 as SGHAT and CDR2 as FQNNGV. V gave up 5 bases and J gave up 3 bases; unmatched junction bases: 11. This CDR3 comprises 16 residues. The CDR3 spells CASSPGTSFLLYEQYF. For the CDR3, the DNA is TGTGCCAGCAGCCCAGGGACTAGCTTCCTCCTCTACGAGCAGTACTTC.

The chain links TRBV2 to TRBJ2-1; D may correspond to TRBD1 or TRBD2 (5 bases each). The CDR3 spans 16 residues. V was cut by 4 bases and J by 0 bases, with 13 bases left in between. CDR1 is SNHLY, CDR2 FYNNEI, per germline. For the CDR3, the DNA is TGTGCCAGCAGTGGAGGGCAGGGAAGCTCCTACAATGAGCAGTTCTTC. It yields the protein CASSGGQGSSYNEQFF. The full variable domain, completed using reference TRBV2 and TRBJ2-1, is EPEVTQTPSHQVTQMGQEVILRCVPISNHLYFYWYRQILGQKVEFLVSFYNNEISEKSEIFDDQFSVERPDGSNFTLKIRSTKLEDSAMYFCASSGGQGSSYNEQFFGPGTRLTVL.

The CDR3: CASSPQNVFYEQYF. CDR3 coding DNA: TGTGCCAGCAGCCCCCAGAATGTTTTCTACGAGCAGTACTTC. The V call is TRBV14, the J call TRBJ2-7; no firm D call. Per the germline V gene, CDR1 is SGHDN and CDR2 is FVKESK. This CDR3 region has 14 residues. The V and J ends lost 4 bases and 3 bases respectively, with 13 bases between them.

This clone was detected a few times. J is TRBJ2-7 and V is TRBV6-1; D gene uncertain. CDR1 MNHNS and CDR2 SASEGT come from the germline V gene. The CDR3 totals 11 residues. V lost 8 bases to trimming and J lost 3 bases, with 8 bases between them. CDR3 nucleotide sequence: TGTGCCAGCCATCGTTACTACGAGCAGTACTTC. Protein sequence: CASHRYYEQYF.

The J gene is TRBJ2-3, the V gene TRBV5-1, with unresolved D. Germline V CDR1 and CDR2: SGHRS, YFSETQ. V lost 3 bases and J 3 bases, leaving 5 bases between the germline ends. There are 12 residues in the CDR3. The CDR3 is CASSSSTDTQYF. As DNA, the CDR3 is TGCGCCAGCAGCTCCTCGACAGATACGCAGTATTTT.

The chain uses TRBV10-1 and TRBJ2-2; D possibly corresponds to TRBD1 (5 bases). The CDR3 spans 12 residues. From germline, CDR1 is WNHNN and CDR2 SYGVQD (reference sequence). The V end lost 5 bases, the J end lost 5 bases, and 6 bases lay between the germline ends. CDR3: CASSTGTGELFF. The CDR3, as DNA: TGCGCCAGCAGTACAGGTACCGGGGAGCTGTTTTTT.

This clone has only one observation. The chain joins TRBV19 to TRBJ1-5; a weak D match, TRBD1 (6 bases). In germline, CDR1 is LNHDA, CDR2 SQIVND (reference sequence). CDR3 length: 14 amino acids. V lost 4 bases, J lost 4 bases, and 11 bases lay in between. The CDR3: CASSNPTGNQPQHF. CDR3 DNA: TGTGCCAGTAGTAATCCAACAGGGAATCAGCCCCAGCATTTT.

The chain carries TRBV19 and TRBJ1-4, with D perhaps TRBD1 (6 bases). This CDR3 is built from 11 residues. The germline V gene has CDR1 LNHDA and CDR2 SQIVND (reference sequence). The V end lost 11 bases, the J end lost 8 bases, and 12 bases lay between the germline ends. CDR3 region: CAVRGGEKLFF. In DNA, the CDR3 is TGTGCCGTTAGAGGGGGGGAAAAACTGTTTTTT.

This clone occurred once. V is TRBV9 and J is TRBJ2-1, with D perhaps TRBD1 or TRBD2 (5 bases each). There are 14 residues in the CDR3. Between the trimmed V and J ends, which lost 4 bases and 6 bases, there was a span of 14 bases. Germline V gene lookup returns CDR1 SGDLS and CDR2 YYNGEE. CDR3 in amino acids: CASSPRAGSNEQFF. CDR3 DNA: TGTGCCAGCAGCCCCCGGGCAGGGAGCAATGAGCAGTTCTTC.

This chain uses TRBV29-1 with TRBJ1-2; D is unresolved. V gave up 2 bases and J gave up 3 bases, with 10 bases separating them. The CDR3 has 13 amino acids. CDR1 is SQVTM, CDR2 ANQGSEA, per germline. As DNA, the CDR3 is TGCAGCGTTGAACGACGGCAACACTATGGCTACACCTTC. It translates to CSVERRQHYGYTF. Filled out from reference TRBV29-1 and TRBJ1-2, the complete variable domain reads SAVISQKPSRDICQRGTSLTIQCQVDSQVTMMFWYRQQPGQSLTLIATANQGSEATYESGFVIDKFPISRPNLTFSTLTVSNMSPEDSSIYLCSVERRQHYGYTFGSGTRLTVV.

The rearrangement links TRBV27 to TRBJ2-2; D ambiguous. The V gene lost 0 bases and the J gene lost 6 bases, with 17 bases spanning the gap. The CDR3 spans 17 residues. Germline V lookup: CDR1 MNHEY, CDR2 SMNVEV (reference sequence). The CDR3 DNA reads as TGTGCCAGCAGTTTATCCCGCCCCGGCGGTTGGTCCGGGGAGCTGTTTTTT. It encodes CASSLSRPGGWSGELFF.

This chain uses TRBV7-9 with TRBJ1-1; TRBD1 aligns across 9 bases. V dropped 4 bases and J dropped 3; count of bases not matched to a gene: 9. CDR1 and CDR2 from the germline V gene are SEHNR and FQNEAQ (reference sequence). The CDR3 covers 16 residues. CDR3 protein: CASSWWTGAVDTEAFF. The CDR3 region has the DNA TGTGCCAGCAGCTGGTGGACAGGGGCGGTGGACACTGAAGCTTTCTTT.

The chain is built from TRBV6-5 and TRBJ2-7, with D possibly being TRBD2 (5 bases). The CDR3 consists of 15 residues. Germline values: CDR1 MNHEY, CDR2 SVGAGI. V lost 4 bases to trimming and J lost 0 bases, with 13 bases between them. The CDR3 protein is CASSSLRASSYEQYF. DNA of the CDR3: TGTGCCAGCAGTTCCTTGAGGGCCTCCTCCTACGAGCAGTACTTC.

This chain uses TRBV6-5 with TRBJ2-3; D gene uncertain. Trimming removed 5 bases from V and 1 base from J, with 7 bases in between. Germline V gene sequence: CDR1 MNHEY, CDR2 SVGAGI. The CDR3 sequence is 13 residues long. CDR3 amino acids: CASSQTGTDTQYF. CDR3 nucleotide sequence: TGTGCCAGCAGTCAAACAGGCACAGATACGCAGTATTTT.

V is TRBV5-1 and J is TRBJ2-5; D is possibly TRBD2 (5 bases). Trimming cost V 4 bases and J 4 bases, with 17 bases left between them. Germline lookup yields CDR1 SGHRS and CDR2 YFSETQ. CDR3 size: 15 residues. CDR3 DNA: TGCGCCAGCAGCACACGGCCCCGGGGAGCAGAGACCCAGTACTTC. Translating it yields CASSTRPRGAETQYF.

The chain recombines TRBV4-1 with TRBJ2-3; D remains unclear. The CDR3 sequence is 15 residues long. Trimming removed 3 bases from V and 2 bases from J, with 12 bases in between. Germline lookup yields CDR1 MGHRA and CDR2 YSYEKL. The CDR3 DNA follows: TGCGCCAGCAGCCAGAGCACAGCTACCACAGATACGCAGTATTTT. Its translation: CASSQSTATTDTQYF.

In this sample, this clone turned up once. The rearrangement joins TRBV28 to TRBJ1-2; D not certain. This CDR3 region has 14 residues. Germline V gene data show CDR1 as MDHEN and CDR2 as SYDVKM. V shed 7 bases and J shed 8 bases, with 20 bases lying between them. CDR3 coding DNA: TGTGCCAGCACAACCTCAGCGAAGAGAGGGGGCTACACCTTC. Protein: CASTTSAKRGGYTF.

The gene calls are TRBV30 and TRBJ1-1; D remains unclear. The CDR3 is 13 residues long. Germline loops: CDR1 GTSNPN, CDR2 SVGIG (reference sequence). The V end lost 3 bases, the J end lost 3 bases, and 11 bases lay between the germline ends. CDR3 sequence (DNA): TGTGCCTGGAGCTTAGATGGGGACACTGAAGCTTTCTTT. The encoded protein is CAWSLDGDTEAFF.

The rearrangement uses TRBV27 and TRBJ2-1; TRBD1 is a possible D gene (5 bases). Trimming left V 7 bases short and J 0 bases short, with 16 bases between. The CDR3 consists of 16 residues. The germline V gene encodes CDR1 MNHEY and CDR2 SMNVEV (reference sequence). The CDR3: CASIATETSSYNEQFF. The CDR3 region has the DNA TGTGCCAGCATCGCGACAGAAACGAGCTCCTACAATGAGCAGTTCTTC.

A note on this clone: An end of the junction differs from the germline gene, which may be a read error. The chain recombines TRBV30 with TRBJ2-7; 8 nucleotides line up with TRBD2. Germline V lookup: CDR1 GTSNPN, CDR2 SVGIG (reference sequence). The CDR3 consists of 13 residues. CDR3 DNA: TGTGCCCAACTGACTAGCGACTCCCACGAGCAGTACTTC. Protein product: CAQLTSDSHEQYF.

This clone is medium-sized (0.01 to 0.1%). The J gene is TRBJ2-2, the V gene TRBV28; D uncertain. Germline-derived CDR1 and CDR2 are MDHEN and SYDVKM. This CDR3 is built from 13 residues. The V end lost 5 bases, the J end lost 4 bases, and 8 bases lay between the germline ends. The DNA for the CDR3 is TGTGCCAGCAGTAACAGAGGCACCGGGGAGCTGTTTTTT. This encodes CASSNRGTGELFF.

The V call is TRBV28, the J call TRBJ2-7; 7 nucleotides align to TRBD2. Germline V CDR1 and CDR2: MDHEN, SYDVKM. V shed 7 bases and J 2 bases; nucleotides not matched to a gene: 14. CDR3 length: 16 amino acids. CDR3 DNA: TGTGCCAGCACCTGGGGGATGGGTCTAGCGGCCTACGAGCAGTACTTC. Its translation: CASTWGMGLAAYEQYF. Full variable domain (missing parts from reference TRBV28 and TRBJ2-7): DVKVTQSSRYLVKRTGEKVFLECVQDMDHENMFWYRQDPGLGLRLIYFSYDVKMKEKGDIPEGYSVSREKKERFSLILESASTNQTSMYLCASTWGMGLAAYEQYFGPGTRLTVT.

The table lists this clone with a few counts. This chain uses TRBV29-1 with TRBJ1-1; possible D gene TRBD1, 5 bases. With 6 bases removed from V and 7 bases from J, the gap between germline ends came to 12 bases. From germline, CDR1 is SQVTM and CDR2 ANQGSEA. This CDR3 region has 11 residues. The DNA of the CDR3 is TGCAGCGTCAGCCGGGACTTTGAAGCTTTCTTT. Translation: CSVSRDFEAFF.

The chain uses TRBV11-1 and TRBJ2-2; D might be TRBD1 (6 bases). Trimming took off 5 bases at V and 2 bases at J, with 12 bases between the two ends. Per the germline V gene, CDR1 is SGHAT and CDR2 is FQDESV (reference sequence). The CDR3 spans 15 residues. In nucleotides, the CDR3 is TGTGCCAGCAGCAACCCGGGACACAACACCGGGGAGCTGTTTTTT. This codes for CASSNPGHNTGELFF.